The entry below gives a single TCR beta chain sequence along with its context. Its target is not known. Other DNA sequences in this specimen translate into the identical CDR3. This specimen comes from a study of shared clonotypes between healthy human individuals. Study-wide background: The study drew on a couple of women and a few men aged 18 to 49 as donors. Study-wide findings and caveats: Sharing across four donors was highest in naive CD4 (roughly 5%) and lowest in memory CD8 (about 0.4%).

The protocol was immunoSEQ multiplex PCR, while the TCRdb copy is restricted to in-frame clones and leaves out a portion. This sample yields 2.5 million or so clones, of which just over 90% are seen a single time; around 0.15% belongs to the top ten. Germline CDR1 is MGHRA and CDR2 is YSYEKL. Trimming removed 3 bases at V and 1 base at J, with 10 bases between. This CDR3 comprises 14 residues. Donation came from healthy HIV-negative adults that had no recent acute infections or vaccinations. CD4+ cells were split into CD45RA+ naive and CD45RA-negative memory subsets. The sequenced sample was naive CD4+ T cells sorted from blood. Specified subset: CD45RA+ positively selected. The sequence came from a man younger than 35 in good health. The chain couples TRBV4-1 to TRBJ2-7, with D uncertain. CDR3 sequence: CASSHLPVSYEQYF. In DNA, the CDR3 is TGCGCCAGCAGCCACCTGCCGGTGTCCTACGAGCAGTACTTC.